This TCR beta chain was sequenced in a study of blood T cell repertoires in COVID-19. Turning to the study itself: Collection of acute and convalescent COVID-19 samples took place in the United States, Italy and Spain. PBMCs, B-cell-depleted T cells, or T cells were the source of the cDNA or gDNA that made up the material.

CDR1 and CDR2 from the germline V gene are LNHDA and SQIVND (reference sequence). Trimming took off 7 bases at V and 4 bases at J, with 19 bases between the two ends. There are 15 residues in the CDR3. Per the original data handling: It was from reference gene primer amplification that nucleated cell counts were estimated. The protocol was immunoSEQ multiplex PCR, while the TCRdb copy is restricted to in-frame clones and leaves out a portion. V and J calls and clone size come straight from that table; D and trimming were deduced from the DNA. The sample lists fewer than 250,000 clones, 80% to 90% occurring once.

This receptor was obtained from a man aged 50 to 59 with acute or convalescent COVID-19. The sequenced sample was peripheral blood. V gene TRBV19 combines with J gene TRBJ1-2; perhaps TRBD1 as D (5 bases). CDR3 sequence reads: CASTRGGTGRYGYTF. The CDR3 DNA reads TGTGCCAGTACCCGTGGAGGGACCGGGCGCTATGGCTACACCTTC.